Following are 16 T cell receptor beta chains from one sample sequenced in a study of blood T cells in healthy people across ages. PCR was performed a second time for about 6 to 11 cycles using a sample-barcoded 5' primer and a J-beta primer mix. TCRdb ran MiXCR on the 5' RACE reads and lists one entry per CDR3 protein. The table lists roughly 860,000 distinct CDR3 sequences, 62% of them singletons. Material: blood. These receptors were collected from a man aged 25 to 40 in good health.

The chain joins TRBV5-1 to TRBJ1-2, with D perhaps TRBD1 (5 bases). The CDR3 consists of 14 residues. In germline, CDR1 is SGHRS, CDR2 YFSETQ. Between the trimmed V and J ends, which lost 4 bases and 6 bases, there was a span of 16 bases. Here the CDR3 reads CASSLPEGLNGYTF. In DNA form, the CDR3 reads TGCGCCAGCAGCCTCCCCGAGGGGTTGAATGGCTACACCTTC.

This clonotype was counted a few times. This chain uses TRBV20-1 with TRBJ2-3, with TRBD2 matching 11 bases. The CDR3 is 15 residues long. J gave up 3 bases and V 2 bases, and 4 bases lay outside the gene matches. Per the germline V gene, CDR1 is DFQATT and CDR2 is SNEGSKA (reference sequence). CDR3 nucleotides: TGCAGTGCTAGAACAACTAGCGGGGGTACAGATACGCAGTATTTT. Translated: CSARTTSGGTDTQYF.

The chain links TRBV25-1 to TRBJ2-7; 8 bases are a match to TRBD2. V dropped 1 base and J dropped 0; count of bases not matched to a gene: 5. Germline CDR1 and CDR2: MGHDK and SYGVNS. The CDR3 totals 16 residues. Here the CDR3 DNA reads TGTGCCAGCAGTGAATCTGGGCGGGGGGACTCCTACGAGCAGTACTTC. It translates to CASSESGRGDSYEQYF.

This sequence joins TRBV9 and TRBJ2-1, with 8 positions matching TRBD2. Trimming at V came to 4 bases and at J to 7 bases, leaving 7 bases not matched to a gene. The germline V gene encodes CDR1 SGDLS and CDR2 YYNGEE. The CDR3 spans 14 residues. CDR3 residues: CASSSGLAPNEQFF. CDR3 nucleotide sequence: TGTGCCAGCAGCTCCGGACTAGCCCCAAATGAGCAGTTCTTC. Full variable domain (outside the CDR3, taken from reference TRBV9 and TRBJ2-1): DSGVTQTPKHLITATGQRVTLRCSPRSGDLSVYWYQQSLDQGLQFLIQYYNGEERAKGNILERFSAQQFPDLHSELNLSSLELGDSALYFCASSSGLAPNEQFFGPGTRLTVL.

Of note for this clonotype: A read error may be the cause here, since a much bigger clone is one base away. The rearrangement links TRBV7-2 to TRBJ2-5, with 8 bases that match TRBD1. There are 14 residues in the CDR3. The V gene's germline CDR1 is SGHTA and CDR2 FQGNSA. With 8 bases clipped from V and 11 bases from J, the junction kept 16 bases outside the gene matches. This chain's CDR3 is CASRPGGAYNEQYF. CDR3 nucleotide sequence: TGTGCCAGCCGCCCAGGGGGCGCCTACAATGAGCAGTACTTC.

The chain couples TRBV29-1 to TRBJ2-7; D could derive from TRBD1 or TRBD2 (5 bases each). V lost 4 bases, J lost 3 bases, and 16 bases lay in between. The CDR3 contains 14 residues. Germline CDR1 SQVTM, CDR2 ANQGSEA. Written as DNA, the CDR3 is TGCAGCGTTGGATTCTGGGGGTCGATCTACGAGCAGTACTTC. It specifies CSVGFWGSIYEQYF.

This sequence joins TRBV4-2 and TRBJ1-1, with D possibly matching TRBD1 (5 bases). Germline-derived CDR1 and CDR2 are LGHNA and YNFKEQ. Between the trimmed V and J ends, which lost 3 bases and 4 bases, there was a span of 12 bases. This CDR3 is 14 amino acids long. In nucleotides, the CDR3 is TGTGCCAGCAGCCATAGGGGTTCCCTCACTGAAGCTTTCTTT. This sequence encodes CASSHRGSLTEAFF.

The chain combines TRBV9 with TRBJ1-5; 7 bases match TRBD1. The V and J ends lost 7 bases and 6 bases, in that order; junction bases with no gene match: 4. The CDR3 loop spans 12 amino acids. The V gene's germline CDR1 is SGDLS and CDR2 YYNGEE. CDR3 region: CASGEGAQPQHF. CDR3 nucleotide sequence: TGTGCCAGCGGGGAGGGGGCTCAGCCCCAGCATTTT.

The J gene is TRBJ2-1, the V gene TRBV15, with D hard to call. The V end was cut by 0 bases, the J end by 12 bases, with 18 bases between. The CDR3 has 15 amino acids. The germline V gene encodes CDR1 LNHNV and CDR2 YYDKDF (reference sequence). The DNA of the CDR3 is TGTGCCACCAGCAGAGATCTTGAAGGGCGGTTTGGGCAGTTCTTC. Amino acids: CATSRDLEGRFGQFF.

The table lists this clonotype with a few counts. V usage is TRBV10-3 and J usage is TRBJ2-6, with D uncertain. V was cut by 4 bases and J by 0 bases, with 7 bases left in between. Per germline, CDR1 ENHRY and CDR2 SYGVKD. This CDR3 is built from 15 residues. This CDR3 reads CAISGGVSGANVLTF. The CDR3 DNA is TGTGCCATCAGTGGGGGTGTCTCTGGGGCCAACGTCCTGACTTTC.

The table lists this clonotype with a count of one. The V and J genes are TRBV10-3 and TRBJ1-5; 10 nucleotides match TRBD1. The CDR3 spans 17 residues. V shed 2 bases and J 2 bases; nucleotides not matched to a gene: 6. Germline V lookup: CDR1 ENHRY, CDR2 SYGVKD. The CDR3: CAISERQGATGNQPQHF. The CDR3 DNA reads TGTGCCATCAGTGAGAGACAGGGGGCAACGGGCAATCAGCCCCAGCATTTT.

This chain joins TRBV5-1 and TRBJ2-3; 8 bases are a match to TRBD2. The ends lost 0 bases at V and 9 bases at J; junction bases unmatched: 6. Germline V gives CDR1 SGHRS, CDR2 YFSETQ. This CDR3 region has 14 residues. CDR3 in amino acids: CASSLVLSGDTQYF. CDR3 nucleotide sequence: TGCGCCAGCAGCTTGGTCCTTAGCGGGGACACGCAGTATTTT.

The J gene is TRBJ2-5, the V gene TRBV30; the D gene is possibly TRBD1 (5 bases). The end of the DNA aligns better with TRBJ2-7, so the J call may be wrong. CDR3 length equals 11 residues. Germline V CDR1 and CDR2: GTSNPN, SVGIG (reference sequence). The CDR3 sequence: CAWSAGYEQYF. The CDR3 nucleotides are TGTGCCTGGAGTGCAGGGTACGAGCAGTACTTC.

The chain has TRBV12-3 or TRBV12-4 and TRBJ2-3; possibly TRBD2 for D (6 bases). This CDR3 is built from 16 residues. V lost 4 bases and J 2 bases, leaving 16 bases between the germline ends. CDR3 amino acids: CASSSRLARATDTQYF. CDR3 nucleotide sequence: TGTGCCAGCAGTTCCCGCCTAGCGAGGGCCACAGATACGCAGTATTTT.

The V gene is TRBV6-5, the J gene TRBJ2-1; TRBD1 aligns across 8 bases. Germline trimming cut 4 bases from V and 8 bases from J; bases unmatched to any gene: 7. Germline values: CDR1 MNHEY, CDR2 SVGAGI. This CDR3 comprises 14 residues. CDR3 nucleotide sequence: TGTGCCAGCAGTTCGACAGGGGTAAGCCATGAGCAGTTCTTC. Translating gives CASSSTGVSHEQFF.

This chain joins TRBV3-1 and TRBJ2-5; no clear D gene. Trimming took 4 bases from V and 5 from J, leaving 11 bases between them. CDR1 and CDR2 (germline): LGHDT, YNNKEL (reference sequence). CDR3 length equals 13 residues. Here the CDR3 reads CASSREWRETQYF. The CDR3 DNA reads TGTGCCAGCAGCCGAGAATGGCGGGAGACCCAGTACTTC.